Following are 10 T cell receptor beta chains from one sample sequenced in a study of cytomegalovirus exposure and HLA in healthy donors. Amplification used 60 Vbeta primers and 13 Jbeta primers. TCRdb's table, derived via immunoSEQ multiplex PCR, lists solely in-frame clones and lacks some. The sample contains some 170,000 clones, roughly 79% of which appear only once. The source material was PBMCs. These receptors were collected from a woman aged 45-60 years in good health and CMV-seronegative.

The CDR3 region has the DNA TGTGCCAGCAGTGGATCGGACAGGGGGGAAGCAAACTACGAGCAGTACTTC. As protein: CASSGSDRGEANYEQYF. This rearrangement joins TRBV6-4 to TRBJ2-7, with 10 bases aligning to TRBD1. The germline V gene encodes CDR1 MRHNA and CDR2 SNTAGT. With V trimmed by 4 bases and J by 3 bases, 12 bases remained unmatched. The CDR3 extends over 17 amino acids.

Turning to this clone: This sample includes further DNA sequences coding for the same CDR3. The CDR3 coding sequence is TGCGCCAGCAGCCAAGGGAGGAAGCGGGGGGACACAGATACGCAGTATTTT. Translated, it gives CASSQGRKRGDTDTQYF. The J gene is TRBJ2-3, the V gene TRBV4-3; 9 bases align to TRBD2. Germline V gives CDR1 LGHNA, CDR2 YSLEER. V was pared by 1 base and J by 2 bases, with 7 bases of the junction left unmatched. The CDR3 loop spans 17 amino acids.

The rearrangement joins TRBV5-6 to TRBJ1-2; tentatively, D is TRBD1 (6 bases). Germline V gives CDR1 SGHDT, CDR2 YYEEEE. V lost 0 bases and J lost 9, with 15 bases in between. The CDR3 sequence is 14 residues long. CDR3 DNA sequence: TGTGCCAGCAGCTTGGGGACAGCGTCTAGAAGCTACACCTTC. It translates to CASSLGTASRSYTF.

The chain combines TRBV5-8 with TRBJ1-1; TRBD1 agrees at 7 bases. Germline loops: CDR1 SGHTS, CDR2 YDEGEE. The V gene end was trimmed by 2 bases and the J gene end by 4 bases; junction bases not matched to a gene: 11. The CDR3 is 16 amino acids. The CDR3 DNA follows: TGTGCCAGCAGCTTTTACCTGACAGGGACGGGCACTGAAGCTTTCTTT. Translating gives CASSFYLTGTGTEAFF.

V and J are TRBV6-6 and TRBJ1-3, with D unclear. The CDR3 is 11 amino acids. Looked up from germline, CDR1 is MNHNY and CDR2 is SVGAGI (reference sequence). Trimming took 4 bases from V and 5 from J, leaving 3 bases between them. CDR3 amino acids: CASSFRNTIYF. The CDR3 DNA sequence: TGTGCCAGCAGTTTCAGAAACACCATATATTTT.

The chain uses TRBV9 and TRBJ1-4, with D possibly TRBD1 on 5 matching bases. Trimming removed 0 bases at V and 5 bases at J, with 11 bases between. CDR1 SGDLS and CDR2 YYNGEE come from the germline V gene. The CDR3 consists of 15 residues. The CDR3 nucleotides are TGTGCCAGCAGCGTAGGGGGAGGGACGAATGAAAAACTGTTTTTT. It encodes CASSVGGGTNEKLFF.

J is TRBJ2-1 and V is TRBV11-1; the D gene is possibly TRBD2 (6 bases). There are 13 residues in the CDR3. In germline, CDR1 is SGHAT, CDR2 FQDESV (reference sequence). V gave up 6 bases and J gave up 8 bases, with 14 bases separating them. CDR3 sequence reads: CASSSVGGHEQFF. The CDR3 coding sequence is TGTGCCAGCAGTTCGGTGGGGGGACATGAGCAGTTCTTC.

Here the CDR3 DNA reads TGTGCCAGCAGAGAAGAGGGCAATCAGCCCCAGCATTTT. It encodes CASREEGNQPQHF. V gene TRBV6-4 combines with J gene TRBJ1-5; D remains ambiguous. V was clipped by 6 bases and J by 2 bases, with 8 bases between them. This CDR3 has 13 residues. Germline lookup yields CDR1 MRHNA and CDR2 SNTAGT.

There are a few counts of this clone. This chain links TRBV7-9 with TRBJ2-5, with D unclear. Trimming shortened V by 2 bases and J by 4 bases, and 11 bases separated the two germline ends. Germline CDR1 and CDR2: SEHNR and FQNEAQ (reference sequence). The length of the CDR3 is 14 residues. In DNA, the CDR3 is TGTGCCAGCAGCTTACAAGCCTCCTCAGAGACCCAGTACTTC. Its protein is CASSLQASSETQYF.

The V call is TRBV19, the J call TRBJ2-7; 7 positions agree with TRBD1. Trimming removed 10 bases from V and 0 bases from J; junction bases left unmatched: 3. CDR1 is LNHDA, CDR2 SQIVND, per germline (reference sequence). This CDR3 comprises 12 residues. The CDR3 DNA reads as TGTGCCACCCGGGACAGCTCCTACGAGCAGTACTTC. It codes for CATRDSSYEQYF. The whole variable domain, filled in from reference TRBV19 and TRBJ2-7, reads DGGITQSPKYLFRKEGQNVTLSCEQNLNHDAMYWYRQDPGQGLRLIYYSQIVNDFQKGDIAEGYSVSREKKESFPLTVTSAQKNPTAFYLCATRDSSYEQYFGPGTRLTVT.